This TCR beta chain derives from a study of blood T cells in healthy people across ages. General study results and limits: As age increased, TCR beta diversity per million T cells fell in a roughly linear fashion.

Alongside a J-beta primer mix, a sample-barcoded 5' primer served in a second PCR lasting roughly 7 to 11 cycles. TCRdb recomputed calls from the 5' RACE reads with MiXCR, one row per CDR3 protein. The data contain 380,000 or so distinct CDR3 sequences, 52% of them singletons. In terms of origin and age, donors were healthy Caucasian individuals from Russia aged 6 to 90. A remark on this clonotype: Antigen unknown.

Germline CDR1 is SGDLS and CDR2 is YYNGEE. This CDR3 has 16 amino acids. This chain uses TRBV9 with TRBJ2-7; 8 bases are shared with TRBD2. The tail of the sequence fits TRBJ2-5 better, so the J call may be wrong. Input material: blood. The sequence was obtained from a man between 60 and 75 years old in good health. The CDR3 loop reads CASSVVFGGAGETQYF. The CDR3 nucleotides read TGTGCCAGCAGCGTAGTTTTCGGGGGGGCAGGGGAGACCCAGTACTTC.